Below are 22 T cell receptor beta chains sequenced from a single sample in a study of tumor-infiltrating lymphocytes in primary liver carcinoma. Starting from around 500 ng of total RNA, TCR beta cDNA was produced with a primer in the constant region. ARM-PCR was slightly modified, and three nested multiplex PCR rounds with it gave rise to the TCR beta libraries. TRBV1-TRBV30 forward primers paired with a C-beta reverse primer were used in the first two PCR rounds, which ran 9 to 10 cycles each. TCRdb re-analysed the multiplex PCR reads in MiXCR, keeping a single row per CDR3 protein. The sample shows approximately 73,000 distinct CDR3 sequences, about two thirds of them seen only once. The roughly 17-31 mg bulk tissue piece was not sorted before simultaneous RNA and DNA extraction. Material for sequencing was liver tumor tissue from sampling region 4. Subset defined: tumor region T4, right-lateral pole. The receptors were gathered from a woman aged 55-75 years with primary liver carcinoma and hepatitis B virus infection.

Of note for this clonotype: Sequence at one end of the junction differs from germline and may be a read error. This rearrangement joins TRBV12-3 or TRBV12-4 to TRBJ1-5, with 7 bases that match TRBD1. The CDR3 covers 15 residues. CDR3 residues: CASSLVGQSGQPQHF. The DNA for the CDR3 is TGTGCTAGCAGTTTAGTGGGACAGAGCGGTCAGCCCCAGCATTTT.

To note about this clonotype: A read error may produce the germline difference seen at one junction end. The chain combines TRBV5-1 with TRBJ1-6, with a possible D match to TRBD1 (5 bases). The CDR3 totals 13 residues. Germline lookup yields CDR1 SGHRS and CDR2 YFSETQ. The CDR3 DNA sequence: TGCGCCAGCAGCACAGAACAGGATTCACCCCCCCACTTT. This sequence encodes CASSTEQDSPPHF. Drawing the rest from reference TRBV5-1 and TRBJ1-6, the complete variable domain is KAGVTQTPRYLIKTRGQQVTLSCSPISGHRSVSWYQQTPGQGLQFLFEYFSETQRNKGNFPGRFSGRQFSNSRSEMNVSTLELGDSALYLCASSTEQDSPPHFGNGTRLTVT.

A note on this clonotype: As the CDR3 is not closed by the conserved phenylalanine or tryptophan, this likely results from a read error. The chain employs TRBV28 and TRBJ2-7, with a tentative D call TRBD1 (6 bases). The CDR3 totals 15 residues. Germline assignment: CDR1 MDHEN and CDR2 SYDVKM. The CDR3 sequence: CVRGFLGTPNYEQYL. CDR3 DNA sequence: TGTGTCCGCGGCTTTTTGGGGACACCCAATTACGAGCAGTACTTA.

This clonotype was recorded at least ten times. V usage is TRBV4-2 and J usage is TRBJ2-7; D not certain. The V gene lost 0 bases and the J gene lost 2 bases, with 11 bases spanning the gap. The CDR3 loop spans 15 amino acids. Germline V gene data show CDR1 as LGHNA and CDR2 as YNFKEQ. DNA for the CDR3: TGTGCCAGCAGCCAAGACTGGAGTGTCGCCTACGAGCAGTACTTC. Amino acid sequence: CASSQDWSVAYEQYF.

A remark on this clonotype: Germline and junction disagree at one end, which may indicate a read error. The chain uses TRBV6-1 and TRBJ1-6; D not resolved. CDR1 is MNHNS and CDR2 is SASEGT in the germline V gene. This CDR3 comprises 13 residues. The CDR3, as DNA: TGTGCCAGCCGTGAAATTCTGGGGACACCCCTCCACTTT. Encoded protein: CASREILGTPLHF.

The genes are TRBV7-8 and TRBJ2-1, with D possibly matching TRBD1 (6 bases). This CDR3 spans 16 amino acids. Trimming removed 3 bases from V and 3 bases from J, with 15 bases in between. CDR1 is SGHVS and CDR2 is FQNEAQ in the germline V gene. CDR3 protein: CASSFGWDTRYNEQFF. The CDR3 region has the DNA TGTGCCAGCAGCTTTGGGTGGGACACGCGCTACAATGAGCAGTTCTTC. Using reference TRBV7-8 and TRBJ2-1 for the parts outside the CDR3, the full variable domain is GAGVSQSPRYKVAKRGQDVALRCDPISGHVSLFWYQQALGQGPEFLTYFQNEAQLDKSGLPSDRFFAERPEGSVSTLKIQRTQQEDSAVYLCASSFGWDTRYNEQFFGPGTRLTVL.

Comment on this clonotype: The conserved final phenylalanine or tryptophan is absent from the CDR3, which likely points to a read error. The DNA is left out, because the CDR3 cannot be placed on it with certainty; the CDR3 is given as TCRdb lists it. The gene calls are TRBV29-1 and TRBJ2-3; the table calls TRBD1, which could not be checked here. A total of 13 residues make up the CDR3, ends included. Looked up from germline, CDR1 is SQVTM and CDR2 is ANQGSEA. Here the CDR3 reads CSVAGTVLDTQYL.

A remark on this clonotype: With a much larger clone just one base away, this may be a read error. This chain joins TRBV7-9 and TRBJ1-4; D is perhaps TRBD1 (6 bases). In germline, CDR1 is SEHNR, CDR2 FQNEAQ (reference sequence). The length of the CDR3 is 14 residues. CDR3 DNA: TGTGCCATCAGCTTTGACAGGAGGAATGAAAAACTGTTTTTT. It specifies CAISFDRRNEKLFF.

A word on this clonotype: It may be a read error: a sequence one base away is much more abundant. The gene calls are TRBV5-6 and TRBJ2-4; D gene uncertain. This CDR3 has 13 residues. Trimming pared 3 bases from V and 9 bases from J, leaving 13 bases between. Germline lookup yields CDR1 SGHDT and CDR2 YYEEEE. CDR3 sequence (DNA): TGTGCCAGCAGCTCGCTGACTCTGTCCATTCAGTACTTC. Translation gives CASSSLTLSIQYF.

This clonotype was counted many times. J is TRBJ2-5 and V is TRBV5-4; D gene ambiguous. The germline V and J ends were trimmed by 0 bases and 4 bases, with 13 bases remaining between them. This CDR3 region has 15 residues. Germline V gene lookup returns CDR1 SGHNT and CDR2 YYREEE (reference sequence). The CDR3 nucleotides are TGTGCCAGCAGCTTGGAGGCGCGCAGACCAGAGACCCAGTACTTC. Translated, it gives CASSLEARRPETQYF.

To note about this clonotype: At one end the junction does not follow the germline gene, possibly because of a read error. The V call is TRBV11-3, the J call TRBJ2-1, with D perhaps TRBD1 (7 bases). The CDR3 covers 15 residues. Germline V gene lookup returns CDR1 SGHNT and CDR2 YENEEA. CDR3 DNA sequence: TGTGCCAGCAGCTCGGGGGACAGAGCCTACAATGAGCAATTCTTC. Amino acid sequence: CASSSGDRAYNEQFF.

In this sample, this clonotype turned up many times. The V and J genes are TRBV6-1 and TRBJ1-1; D may be TRBD1 (6 bases). The germline V gene encodes CDR1 MNHNS and CDR2 SASEGT. The CDR3 is 13 amino acids. V lost 7 bases and J lost 7, with 16 bases in between. The CDR3 DNA follows: TGTGCCAGCAACTTCGCTGAGGGGGGTGAAGCTTTCTTT. Translation gives CASNFAEGGEAFF.

The V call is TRBV4-1, the J call TRBJ1-1; the D is unclear. From germline, CDR1 is MGHRA and CDR2 YSYEKL. The length of the CDR3 is 16 residues. V shed 3 bases and J shed 4 bases, with 18 bases lying between them. Here the CDR3 reads CASSQDGQSMSTEAFF. The CDR3 DNA follows: TGCGCCAGCAGCCAGGATGGGCAGTCCATGAGCACTGAAGCTTTCTTT.

This clonotype was recorded a few times. The chain joins TRBV28 to TRBJ1-5, with D possibly being TRBD1 (5 bases). Germline CDR1 and CDR2: MDHEN and SYDVKM. The V gene lost 0 bases and the J gene lost 0 bases, with 12 bases spanning the gap. The CDR3 extends over 17 amino acids. CDR3 in DNA: TGTGCCAGCAGTTTATGGCAGGGAATTTCTAGCAATCAGCCCCAGCATTTT. As protein: CASSLWQGISSNQPQHF.

The chain couples TRBV11-2 to TRBJ1-1; possible D gene TRBD1, 5 bases. The CDR3 is 15 residues long. Germline CDR1 and CDR2: SGHAT and FQNNGV. V was clipped by 9 bases and J by 1 base, with 18 bases between them. CDR3: CASRRIRDGNTEAFF. CDR3 nucleotides: TGTGCCAGTAGGCGAATCAGGGACGGGAACACTGAAGCTTTCTTT.

Only one count was recorded for this clonotype. Mismatch with germline at one junction end may stem from a read error. The chain uses TRBV29-1 and TRBJ1-1; D unresolved. The CDR3 spans 12 residues. The germline CDR1 and CDR2 sequences are SQVTM and ANQGSEA. The CDR3 bases are TGCAGCGGCGGTGGTATGAACACTGGAGCTTTCTTT. Its translation: CSGGGMNTGAFF.

The chain links TRBV20-1 to TRBJ2-7; 8 bases align to TRBD2. Germline V gives CDR1 DFQATT, CDR2 SNEGSKA (reference sequence). The CDR3 runs 15 residues. With 6 bases clipped from V and 1 base from J, the junction kept 11 bases outside the gene matches. The CDR3 region is CSAPILAGRSYEQYF. The CDR3 DNA is TGCAGTGCCCCGATCCTAGCGGGCAGATCCTACGAGCAGTACTTC.

This clonotype was detected many times. CDR3 protein: CSAQSTGTSSYNEQFF. CDR3 DNA: TGCAGCGCCCAAAGCACCGGGACTAGCAGCTACAATGAGCAGTTCTTC. The chain employs TRBV29-1 and TRBJ2-1; 9 positions match TRBD2. Germline CDR1 SQVTM, CDR2 ANQGSEA. The CDR3 totals 16 residues. The junction had 13 bases not matched to a gene; V was cut back by 7 bases and J by 3 bases.

In the case of this clonotype: Since the CDR3 does not end with the conserved phenylalanine or tryptophan, this likely comes from a read error. CDR3 nucleotides: TGCAGCGTTAGCCGGGACAGGGAGGCCGACGTACTGACTCTC. It encodes CSVSRDREADVLTL. This chain links TRBV29-1 with TRBJ2-6; TRBD1 matches 9 bases. The CDR3 contains 14 residues. Germline V gene lookup returns CDR1 SQVTM and CDR2 ANQGSEA.

Comment on this clonotype: A much bigger clone sits one base away, suggesting this may be a read error. V gene TRBV6-5 combines with J gene TRBJ2-5; 10 bases agree with TRBD1. Looked up from germline, CDR1 is MNHEY and CDR2 is SVGAGI. V was clipped by 5 bases and J by 7 bases; unmatched bases: 10. The CDR3 runs 15 residues. The CDR3 region has the DNA TGTGCCAGCAGTGCCACCGGGACAGGGGAAGGGACCCAGTACTTC. Its translation is CASSATGTGEGTQYF.

In its sample, this clonotype was seen once. This could be a read error, since a much larger clone is one nucleotide away. The chain joins TRBV7-9 to TRBJ1-2; no clear D gene. The CDR3 extends over 12 amino acids. Germline V CDR1 and CDR2: SEHNR, FQNEAQ (reference sequence). The CDR3 is CASSTNSYGYAF. The CDR3, as DNA: TGTGCCAGCAGCACCAACAGCTATGGCTACGCCTTC.

About this clonotype: At one of its ends the junction is not consistent with the germline gene, which may arise from a read error. This chain joins TRBV4-1 and TRBJ2-1, with D perhaps assigned TRBD1 or TRBD2 (6 bases each). Germline V gene sequence: CDR1 MGHRA, CDR2 YSYEKL. The CDR3 sequence is 13 residues long. The CDR3 region is CASRQPGANKQLF. Here the CDR3 DNA reads TGCGCCAGCAGACAACCGGGGGCTAATAAGCAGCTCTTC.